What follows are 13 T cell receptor beta chains derived from one specimen sequenced in a study of shared clonotypes between healthy human individuals. The table came from immunoSEQ multiplex PCR; TCRdb's copy has only in-frame clones and leaves some out. The table has 2 million to 2.5 million clones, over 90% seen once. Sequencing used naive CD4+ T cells from PBMCs. Noted subset: CD45RA+ positively selected. The source of these receptors is a young man in good health. Some clones in this sample may be carry-over from other donors' samples.

The J gene is TRBJ1-2, the V gene TRBV18; maybe TRBD1 (6 bases). The CDR3 spans 16 residues. The germline V and J ends were trimmed by 3 bases and 2 bases, with 16 bases remaining between them. CDR1 is KGHSH and CDR2 is LQKENI in the germline V gene. CDR3 bases: TGTGCCAGCTCACCGCAAACCCAAGGGGGGAACTATGGCTACACCTTC. It is translated as CASSPQTQGGNYGYTF.

This clone showed up just once. This chain connects TRBV29-1 to TRBJ1-2, with TRBD1 matching 8 bases. CDR1 is SQVTM, CDR2 ANQGSEA, per germline. This CDR3 contains 16 residues. Trimming cost V 0 bases and J 4 bases; bases outside gene matches: 10. In nucleotides, the CDR3 is TGCAGCGTTGAAGATCCTTTTGGACAGGGAATCTATGGCTACACCTTC. Amino acids: CSVEDPFGQGIYGYTF.

The chain is built from TRBV11-2 and TRBJ2-7; no clear D. The CDR3 is 13 amino acids. V lost 4 bases to trimming and J lost 9 bases, with 16 bases between them. CDR1 is SGHAT and CDR2 is FQNNGV in the germline V gene. The CDR3 DNA sequence: TGTGCCAGCAGCTACTCACCAGCCGGCTCGCAGTACTTC. Its protein is CASSYSPAGSQYF. The full variable domain, its missing parts supplied by reference TRBV11-2 and TRBJ2-7, is EAGVAQSPRYKIIEKRQSVAFWCNPISGHATLYWYQQILGQGPKLLIQFQNNGVVDDSQLPKDRFSAERLKGVDSTLKIQPAKLEDSAVYLCASSYSPAGSQYFGPGTRLTVT.

The chain recombines TRBV7-8 with TRBJ2-7; no firm D call. CDR1 SGHVS and CDR2 FQNEAQ come from the germline V gene. This CDR3 contains 14 residues. Trimming left V 1 base short and J 0 bases short, with 7 bases between. The CDR3 region is CASSLGSNSYEQYF. CDR3 in DNA: TGTGCCAGCAGCTTAGGCTCGAACTCCTACGAGCAGTACTTC. Full variable domain (outside the CDR3, taken from reference TRBV7-8 and TRBJ2-7): GAGVSQSPRYKVAKRGQDVALRCDPISGHVSLFWYQQALGQGPEFLTYFQNEAQLDKSGLPSDRFFAERPEGSVSTLKIQRTQQEDSAVYLCASSLGSNSYEQYFGPGTRLTVT.

J is TRBJ1-2 and V is TRBV2, with D tentatively TRBD1 (6 bases). This CDR3 has 11 amino acids. Trimming stripped 9 bases from V and 2 bases from J, with 7 bases between. Germline V gene data show CDR1 as SNHLY and CDR2 as FYNNEI. CDR3 nucleotides: TGTGCCAGACAGGGAAACTATGGCTACACCTTC. The encoded protein is CARQGNYGYTF.

The chain combines TRBV7-9 with TRBJ2-2; weak D call: TRBD2 (6 bases). The germline gives CDR1 SEHNR, CDR2 FQNEAQ (reference sequence). This CDR3 comprises 14 residues. Trimming removed 3 bases from V and 4 bases from J, with 9 bases in between. The CDR3: CASSLAGTTGELFF. Written as DNA, the CDR3 is TGTGCCAGCAGCTTGGCGGGGACCACCGGGGAGCTGTTTTTT.

On this clone: The identical CDR3 is also encoded by other nucleotide sequences in the sample. V and J are TRBV28 and TRBJ1-1; no definite D call. Trimming removed 6 bases from V and 2 bases from J, with 4 bases in between. CDR3 size: 11 residues. Germline V gene sequence: CDR1 MDHEN, CDR2 SYDVKM. The CDR3 nucleotides are TGTGCCAGCAGCCCTAACACTGAAGCTTTCTTT. It translates to CASSPNTEAFF.

The rearrangement links TRBV28 to TRBJ2-2; TRBD2 matches at 7 bases. CDR3 size: 17 residues. Germline V gene sequence: CDR1 MDHEN, CDR2 SYDVKM. The V gene end was trimmed by 3 bases and the J gene end by 6 bases; junction bases not matched to a gene: 13. The chain's CDR3 is CASSFRRGGSFAGELFF. The CDR3, as DNA: TGTGCCAGCAGTTTCCGTCGTGGCGGGAGTTTTGCCGGGGAGCTGTTTTTT.

This clone has just one count. This sequence joins TRBV6-6 and TRBJ1-3; the match to TRBD1 covers 7 bases. CDR1 is MNHNY and CDR2 is SVGAGI in the germline V gene (reference sequence). With V trimmed by 6 bases and J by 0 bases, 2 bases remained unmatched. CDR3 length: 14 amino acids. This CDR3 is CASRQGSSGNTIYF. The CDR3 nucleotides read TGTGCCAGCAGACAGGGGTCCTCTGGAAACACCATATATTTT.

This clone was observed a few times. V is TRBV4-1 and J is TRBJ1-1; tentatively, D is TRBD1 (5 bases). Deletions cut 1 base from V and 3 bases from J, with 9 bases between. Germline CDR1 reads MGHRA; CDR2 reads YSYEKL. This CDR3 has 14 amino acids. The CDR3 loop reads CASSQVREDTEAFF. The CDR3 coding sequence is TGCGCCAGCAGCCAAGTCAGGGAGGACACTGAAGCTTTCTTT.

V and J are TRBV7-3 and TRBJ2-7, with TRBD2 matching 7 bases. Trimming took 3 bases from V and 8 from J; bases not matched to a gene: 7. The CDR3 sequence is 13 residues long. Looked up from germline, CDR1 is SGHTA and CDR2 is FQGTGA. In nucleotides, the CDR3 is TGTGCCAGCAGCTTCGATGAGGGAGGGCAGCAGTACTTC. It codes for CASSFDEGGQQYF.

This clone was found a few times. This sample includes further DNA sequences coding for the same CDR3. The chain recombines TRBV28 with TRBJ1-2; 8 bases match TRBD1. The CDR3 contains 12 residues. The germline V gene encodes CDR1 MDHEN and CDR2 SYDVKM. The junction had 4 bases not matched to a gene; V was cut back by 6 bases and J by 7 bases. The CDR3 region is CASSQGARGYTF. The CDR3 DNA sequence: TGTGCCAGCAGCCAGGGGGCGCGTGGCTACACCTTC.

The genes are TRBV9 and TRBJ1-2, with a tentative D call TRBD1 (5 bases). CDR1 and CDR2 from the germline V gene are SGDLS and YYNGEE. V dropped 4 bases and J dropped 7 bases, with 17 bases sitting between them. This CDR3 spans 14 amino acids. In nucleotides, the CDR3 is TGTGCCAGCAGCCCCGATATCAGGGCGGGTGGCTACACCTTC. This encodes CASSPDIRAGGYTF.